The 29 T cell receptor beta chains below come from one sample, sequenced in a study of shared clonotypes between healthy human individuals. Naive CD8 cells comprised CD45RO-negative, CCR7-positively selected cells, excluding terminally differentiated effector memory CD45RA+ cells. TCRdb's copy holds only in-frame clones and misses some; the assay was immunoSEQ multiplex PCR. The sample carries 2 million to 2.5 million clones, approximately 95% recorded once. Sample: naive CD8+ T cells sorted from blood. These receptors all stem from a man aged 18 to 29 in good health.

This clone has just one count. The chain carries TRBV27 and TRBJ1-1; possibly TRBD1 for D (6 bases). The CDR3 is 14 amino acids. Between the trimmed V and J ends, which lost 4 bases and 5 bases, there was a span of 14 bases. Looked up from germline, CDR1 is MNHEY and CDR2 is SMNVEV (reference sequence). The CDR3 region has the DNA TGTGCCAGCAGTTCCCAGGGGAGCGGAACTGAAGCTTTCTTT. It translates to CASSSQGSGTEAFF.

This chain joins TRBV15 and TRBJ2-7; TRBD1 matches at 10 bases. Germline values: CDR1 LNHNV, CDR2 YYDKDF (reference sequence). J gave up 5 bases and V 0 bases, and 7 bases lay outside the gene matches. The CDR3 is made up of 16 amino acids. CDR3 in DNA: TGTGCCACCAGCAGAGATAGCAGGACAGGGGGGAACGAGCAGTACTTC. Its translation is CATSRDSRTGGNEQYF.

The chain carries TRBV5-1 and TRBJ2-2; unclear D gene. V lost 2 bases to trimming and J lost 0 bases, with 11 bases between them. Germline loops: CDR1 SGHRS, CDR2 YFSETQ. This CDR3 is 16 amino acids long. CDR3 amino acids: CASSFFSVPNTGELFF. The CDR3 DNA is TGCGCCAGCAGCTTTTTTAGTGTGCCGAACACCGGGGAGCTGTTTTTT.

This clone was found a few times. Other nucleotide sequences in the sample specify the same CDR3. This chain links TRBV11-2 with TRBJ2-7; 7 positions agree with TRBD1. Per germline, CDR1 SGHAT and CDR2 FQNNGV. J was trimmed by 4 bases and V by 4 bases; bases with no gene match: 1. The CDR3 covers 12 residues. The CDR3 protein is CASSSTGYEQYF. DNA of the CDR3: TGTGCCAGCAGCTCGACAGGGTACGAGCAGTACTTC.

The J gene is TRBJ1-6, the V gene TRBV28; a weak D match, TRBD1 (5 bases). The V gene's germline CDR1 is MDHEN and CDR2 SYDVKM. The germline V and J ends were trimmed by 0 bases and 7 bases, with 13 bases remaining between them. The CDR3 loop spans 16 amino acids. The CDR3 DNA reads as TGTGCCAGCAGTTTATGGGGCAGGGAAGGAAATTCACCCCTCCACTTT. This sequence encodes CASSLWGREGNSPLHF.

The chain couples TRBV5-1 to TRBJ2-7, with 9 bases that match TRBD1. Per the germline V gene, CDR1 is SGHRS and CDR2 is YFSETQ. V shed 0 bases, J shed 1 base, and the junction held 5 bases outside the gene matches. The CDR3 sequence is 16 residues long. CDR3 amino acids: CASSLASTGGSYEQYF. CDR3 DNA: TGCGCCAGCAGCTTGGCTTCGACAGGGGGGTCCTACGAGCAGTACTTC.

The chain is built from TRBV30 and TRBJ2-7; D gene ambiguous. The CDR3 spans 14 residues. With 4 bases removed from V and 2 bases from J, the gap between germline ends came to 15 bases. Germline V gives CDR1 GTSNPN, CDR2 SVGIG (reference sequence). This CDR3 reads CAWILTDYPYEQYF. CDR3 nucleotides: TGTGCCTGGATCTTGACCGATTACCCCTACGAGCAGTACTTC.

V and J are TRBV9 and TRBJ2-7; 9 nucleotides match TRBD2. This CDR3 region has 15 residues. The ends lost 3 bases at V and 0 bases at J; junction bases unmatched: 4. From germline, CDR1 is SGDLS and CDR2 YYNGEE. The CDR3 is CASSALAGDSYEQYF. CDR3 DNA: TGTGCCAGCAGCGCCTTAGCGGGGGACTCCTACGAGCAGTACTTC.

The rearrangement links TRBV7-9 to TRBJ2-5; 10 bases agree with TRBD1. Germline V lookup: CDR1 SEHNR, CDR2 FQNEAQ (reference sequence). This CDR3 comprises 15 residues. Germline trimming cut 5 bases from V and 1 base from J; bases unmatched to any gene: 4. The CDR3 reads CASSTRDRGQETQYF. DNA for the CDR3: TGTGCCAGCAGCACACGGGACAGGGGCCAAGAGACCCAGTACTTC.

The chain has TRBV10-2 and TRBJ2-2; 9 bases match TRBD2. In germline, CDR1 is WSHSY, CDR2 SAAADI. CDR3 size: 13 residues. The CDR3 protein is CAAGLAGPGELFF. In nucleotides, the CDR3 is TGCGCTGCGGGGCTAGCGGGGCCCGGGGAGCTGTTTTTT.

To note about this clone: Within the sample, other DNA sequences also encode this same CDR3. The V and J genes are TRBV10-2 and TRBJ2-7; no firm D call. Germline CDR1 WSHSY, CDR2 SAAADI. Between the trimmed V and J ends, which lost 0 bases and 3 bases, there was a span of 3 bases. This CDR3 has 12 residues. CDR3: CASSESLYEQYF. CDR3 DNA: TGCGCCAGCAGTGAGTCTCTCTACGAGCAGTACTTC.

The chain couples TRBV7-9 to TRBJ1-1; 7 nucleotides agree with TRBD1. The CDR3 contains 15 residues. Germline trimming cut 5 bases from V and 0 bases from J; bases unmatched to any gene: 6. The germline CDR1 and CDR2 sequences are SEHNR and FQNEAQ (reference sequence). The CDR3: CASSPPGQMNTEAFF. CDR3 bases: TGTGCCAGCAGCCCACCGGGACAGATGAACACTGAAGCTTTCTTT.

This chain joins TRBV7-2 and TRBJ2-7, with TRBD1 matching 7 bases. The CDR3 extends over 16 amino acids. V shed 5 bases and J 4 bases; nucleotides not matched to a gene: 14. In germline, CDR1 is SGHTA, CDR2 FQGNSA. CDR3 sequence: CASSTDSDRVWYEQYF. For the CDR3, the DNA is TGTGCCAGCAGCACGGACTCAGACAGGGTTTGGTACGAGCAGTACTTC.

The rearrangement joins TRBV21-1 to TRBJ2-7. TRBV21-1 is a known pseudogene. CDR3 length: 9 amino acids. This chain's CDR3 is CASSPTQYF. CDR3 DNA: TGTGCCAGCAGCCCCACGCAGTACTTC.

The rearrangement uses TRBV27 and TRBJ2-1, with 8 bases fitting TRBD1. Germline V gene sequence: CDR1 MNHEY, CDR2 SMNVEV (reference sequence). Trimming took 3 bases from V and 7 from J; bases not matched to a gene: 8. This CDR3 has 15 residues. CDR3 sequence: CASSLAPGGVNEQFF. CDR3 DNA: TGTGCCAGCAGTTTGGCGCCAGGGGGCGTAAATGAGCAGTTCTTC.

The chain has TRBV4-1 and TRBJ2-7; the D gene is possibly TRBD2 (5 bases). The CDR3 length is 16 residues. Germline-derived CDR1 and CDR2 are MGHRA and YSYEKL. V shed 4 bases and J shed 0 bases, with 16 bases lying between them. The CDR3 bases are TGCGCCAGCAGCCCCCGATCTACGGGGAGCTCCTACGAGCAGTACTTC. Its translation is CASSPRSTGSSYEQYF.

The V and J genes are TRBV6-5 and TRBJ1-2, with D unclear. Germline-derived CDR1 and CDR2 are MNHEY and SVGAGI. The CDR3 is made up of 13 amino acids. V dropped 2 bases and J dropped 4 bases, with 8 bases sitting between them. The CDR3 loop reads CASSYALGYGYTF. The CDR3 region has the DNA TGTGCCAGCAGTTACGCCCTTGGCTATGGCTACACCTTC.

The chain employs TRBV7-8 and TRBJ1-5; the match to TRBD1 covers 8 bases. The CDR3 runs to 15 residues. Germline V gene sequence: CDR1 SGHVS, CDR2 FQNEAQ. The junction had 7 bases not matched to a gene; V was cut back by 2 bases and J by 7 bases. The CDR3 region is CASSLQGASGQPQHF. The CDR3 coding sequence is TGTGCCAGCAGCTTACAGGGGGCGTCAGGGCAGCCCCAGCATTTT.

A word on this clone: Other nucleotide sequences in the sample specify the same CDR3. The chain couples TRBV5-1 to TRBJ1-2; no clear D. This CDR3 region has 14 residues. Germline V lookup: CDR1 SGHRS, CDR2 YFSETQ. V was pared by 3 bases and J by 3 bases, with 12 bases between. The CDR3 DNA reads TGCGCCAGCAGCTCCCTCGACGGGGACTATGGCTACACCTTC. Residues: CASSSLDGDYGYTF.

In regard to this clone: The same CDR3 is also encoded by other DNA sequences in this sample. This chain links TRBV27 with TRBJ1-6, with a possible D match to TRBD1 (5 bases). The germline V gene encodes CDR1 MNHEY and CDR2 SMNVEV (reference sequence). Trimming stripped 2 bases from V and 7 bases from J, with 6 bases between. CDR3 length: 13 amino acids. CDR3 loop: CASSLEGNSPLHF. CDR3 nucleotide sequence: TGTGCCAGCAGTTTAGAGGGGAATTCACCCCTCCACTTT.

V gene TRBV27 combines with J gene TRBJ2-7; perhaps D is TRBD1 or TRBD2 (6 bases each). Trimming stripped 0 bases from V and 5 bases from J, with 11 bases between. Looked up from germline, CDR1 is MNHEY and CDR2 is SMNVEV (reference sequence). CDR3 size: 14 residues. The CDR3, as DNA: TGTGCCAGCAGTTTATCGGGGGGCCTACACGAGCAGTACTTC. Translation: CASSLSGGLHEQYF.

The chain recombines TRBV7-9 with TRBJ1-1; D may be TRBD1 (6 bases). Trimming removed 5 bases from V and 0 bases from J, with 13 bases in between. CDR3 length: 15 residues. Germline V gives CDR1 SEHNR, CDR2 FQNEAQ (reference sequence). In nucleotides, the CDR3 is TGTGCCAGCAGCCTACTCTCAGGGGTGAACACTGAAGCTTTCTTT. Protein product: CASSLLSGVNTEAFF.

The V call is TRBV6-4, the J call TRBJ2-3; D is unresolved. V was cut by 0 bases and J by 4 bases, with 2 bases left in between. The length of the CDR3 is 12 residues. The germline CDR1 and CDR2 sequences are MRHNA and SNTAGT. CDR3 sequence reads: CASSDSADTQYF. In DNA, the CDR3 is TGTGCCAGCAGTGACTCGGCAGATACGCAGTATTTT.

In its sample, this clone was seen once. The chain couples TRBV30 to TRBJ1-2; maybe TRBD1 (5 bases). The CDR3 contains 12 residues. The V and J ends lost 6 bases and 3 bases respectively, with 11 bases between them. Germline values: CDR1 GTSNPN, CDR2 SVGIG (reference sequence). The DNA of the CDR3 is TGTGCCTGCCAGGGTGGGGACTATGGCTACACCTTC. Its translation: CACQGGDYGYTF.

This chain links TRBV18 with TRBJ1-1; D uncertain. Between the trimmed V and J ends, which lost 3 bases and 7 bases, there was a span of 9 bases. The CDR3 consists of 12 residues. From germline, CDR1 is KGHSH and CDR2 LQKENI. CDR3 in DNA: TGTGCCAGCTCACCCGGCAGCCTTGAAGCTTTCTTT. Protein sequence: CASSPGSLEAFF.

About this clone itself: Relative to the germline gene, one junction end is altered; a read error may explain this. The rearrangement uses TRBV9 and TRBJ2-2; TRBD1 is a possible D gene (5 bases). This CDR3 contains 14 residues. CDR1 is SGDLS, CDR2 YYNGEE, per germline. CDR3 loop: CASSVEGATRELFF. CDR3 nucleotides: TGTGCCAGCAGCGTAGAAGGGGCCACCCGGGAGCTGTTTTTT.

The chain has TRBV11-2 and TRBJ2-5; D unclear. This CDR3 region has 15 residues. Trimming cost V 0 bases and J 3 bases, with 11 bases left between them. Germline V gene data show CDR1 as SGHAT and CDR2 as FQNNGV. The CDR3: CASSLDLTGEETQYF. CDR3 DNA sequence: TGTGCCAGCAGCTTAGATCTCACTGGCGAAGAGACCCAGTACTTC.

The CDR3 protein is CASSVEGGTEQFF. The CDR3, as DNA: TGTGCCAGCAGCGTAGAGGGGGGCACTGAGCAGTTCTTC. This chain joins TRBV9 and TRBJ2-1; D tentatively reads TRBD1 or TRBD2 (6 bases each). CDR1 and CDR2 from the germline V gene are SGDLS and YYNGEE. V was cut by 0 bases and J by 9 bases, with 10 bases left in between. CDR3 length: 13 residues.

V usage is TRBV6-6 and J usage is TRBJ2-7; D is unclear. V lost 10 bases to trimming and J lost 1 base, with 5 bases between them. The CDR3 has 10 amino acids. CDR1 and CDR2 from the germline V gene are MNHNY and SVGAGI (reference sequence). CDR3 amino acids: CATRSYEQYF. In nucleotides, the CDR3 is TGTGCCACGCGGTCCTACGAGCAGTACTTC.